These T cell receptor beta chains were read from a single sample in a study of blood T cell repertoires in COVID-19. Produced via immunoSEQ multiplex PCR; TCRdb's table is partial and in-frame only. This table holds fewer than 150,000 clones, approximately 80% found once. Specimen: peripheral blood. The receptors derive from a woman in her forties with acute or convalescent COVID-19. The CDR3 runs from the conserved cysteine through the conserved F or W. A D gene is named only where the DNA matches it firmly. Expanded clones get a size class; other rows say once, few or many, or leave the size out.

clone_size d_call j_call v_call cdr3_nt cdr3_aa
- - TRBJ2-3 TRBV5-1 TGCGCCAGCAGCTTGGTCGGTGCGAGCACAGATACGCAGTATTTT CASSLVGASTDTQYF
- - TRBJ2-7 TRBV3-1/TRBV3-2 TGTGCCAGCAGCCAAGGTGGCAGGGTGGTGGGTTACGAGCAGTACTTC CASSQGGRVVGYEQYF
- TRBD2 TRBJ2-5 TRBV2 TGTGCCAGCAGTGAACCAGCGGGGGGTCGGGTTGAGACCCAGTACTTC CASSEPAGGRVETQYF
- - TRBJ1-2 TRBV19 TGTGCCAGTAGTGCACGTAGGCAGGGAATAGCAAACTATGGCTACACCTTC CASSARRQGIANYGYTF
- - TRBJ1-1 TRBV29-1 TGCAGCGCTGCGGACTTCATGAACACTGAAGCTTTCTTT CSAADFMNTEAFF
- - TRBJ1-5 TRBV2 TGTGCCAGCAGTTACAATCAGCCCCAGCATTTT CASSYNQPQHF
- TRBD1 TRBJ1-2 TRBV7-2 TGTGCCAGCAGCCAAGCAGGGGGCTGGGATGGCTACACCTTC CASSQAGGWDGYTF
- - TRBJ1-2 TRBV10-3 TGTGCCATCAGCTCAGGGTATGATGATGGCTACACCTTC CAISSGYDDGYTF
- - TRBJ2-3 TRBV27 TGTGCCAGCAGCTCTGGACTACTCACAGATACGCAGTATTTT CASSSGLLTDTQYF
many - TRBJ2-7 TRBV4-1 TGCGCCAGCAGCCAAGCGGACTTTATCGGGGGAGGCTACGAGCAGTACTTC CASSQADFIGGGYEQYF
- TRBD1 TRBJ2-5 TRBV5-4 TGTGCCAGCAGCTTAGACAGGGGCGGTATCAGGGAGACCCAGTACTTC CASSLDRGGIRETQYF
- - TRBJ1-1 TRBV7-2 TGTGCCAGCAGCTTGCAAGCGGGTGGGGGGACTGAAGCTTTCTTT CASSLQAGGGTEAFF
- - TRBJ2-3 TRBV4-1 TGCGCCAGCAGCCGGGCAGGCCTCACAGATACGCAGTATTTT CASSRAGLTDTQYF
once TRBD1 TRBJ1-2 TRBV10-3 TGTGCCATCAGTGATGGAGGGGGCCGGTGGGGCTACACCTTC CAISDGGGRWGYTF
- - TRBJ2-5 TRBV6-2/TRBV6-3 TGTGCCAGCAGTTACTCCACAGGGAGCCAAGAGACCCAGTACTTC CASSYSTGSQETQYF
- - TRBJ1-1 TRBV6-1 TGTGCCAGCAGTGAAGGCAGTCGTACTGAAGCTTTCTTT CASSEGSRTEAFF
- TRBD1 TRBJ2-2 TRBV11-3 TGTGCCAGCAGCCCCCGGACAGGGAACACCGGGGAGCTGTTTTTT CASSPRTGNTGELFF
- - TRBJ1-5 TRBV6-2/TRBV6-3 TGTGCCAGCAGTTATTGGAGTCAGCCCCAGCATTTT CASSYWSQPQHF
- TRBD1 TRBJ1-1 TRBV7-2 TGTGCCAGCAGCCCCTCGGACAGGGCAAACACTGAAGCTTTCTTT CASSPSDRANTEAFF
- - TRBJ1-6 TRBV6-5 TGTGCCAGCAGCAACGACAGGAGTTCACCCCTCCACTTT CASSNDRSSPLHF
- - TRBJ2-5 TRBV19 TGTGCCAGTAAGACTCCTTTCCAAGAGACCCAGTACTTC CASKTPFQETQYF
- TRBD1 TRBJ1-2 TRBV10-3 TGTGCCAGCAGTAAGGGACAGCCTGACTATGGCTACACCTTC CASSKGQPDYGYTF
- TRBD1 TRBJ1-4 TRBV7-9 TGTGCCAGCAGCCTGGGACAGGGGAATGAAAAACTGTTTTTT CASSLGQGNEKLFF
- - TRBJ1-5 TRBV30 TGTGCCTGGAGTGTATGGGGGGAGAAGGCCCAGCATTTT CAWSVWGEKAQHF
- - TRBJ1-3 TRBV19 TGTGCCAGTAGGCGGGGGCAGGCGAGCTCTGGAAACACCATATATTTT CASRRGQASSGNTIYF
- TRBD1 TRBJ1-3 TRBV30 TGTGCCTGGAGTCTCCAACCGGGACAGGGGATATATTTT CAWSLQPGQGIYF
- TRBD2 TRBJ2-7 TRBV19 TGTGCCAGTAGTATAGGACTAGCAACTCCGTACGAGCAGTACTTC CASSIGLATPYEQYF
- - TRBJ1-2 TRBV19 TGTGCCAGCCAGGACAAACTCTATGGCTACACCTTC CASQDKLYGYTF
- TRBD1 TRBJ1-2 TRBV5-4 TGTGCCGGGAGGGGACAGGGAGGCTATGGCTACACCTTC CAGRGQGGYGYTF
- TRBD2 TRBJ2-7 TRBV7-9 TGTGCCAGCAGCTTAGAACTAGCGGGGGACGAGCAGTACTTC CASSLELAGDEQYF
- - TRBJ1-4 TRBV29-1 TGCAGCGTCCGAGCAACTAATGAAAAACTGTTTTTT CSVRATNEKLFF
few TRBD2 TRBJ2-1 TRBV2 TGTGCCAGCAGATTCCGGGACTACCCTCTCCCACCCGGTGAGCAGTTCTTC CASRFRDYPLPPGEQFF
- TRBD1 TRBJ1-2 TRBV5-1 TGCGCCAGCAGCACGACAGGGGGCGCAGACTATGGCTACACCTTC CASSTTGGADYGYTF
few TRBD1 TRBJ1-4 TRBV18 TGTGCCAGCTCACCGGACAGGGGAGCCGAAAAACTGTTTTTT CASSPDRGAEKLFF
- - TRBJ2-3 TRBV12-3/TRBV12-4 TGTGCCAGCACTCAACTAGGGGATACGCAGTATTTT CASTQLGDTQYF
- - TRBJ1-3 TRBV9 TGTGCCAGCAGCGTAGGGACAGCGGTTGGAAACACCATATATTTT CASSVGTAVGNTIYF
- TRBD1 TRBJ1-4 TRBV27 TGTGCCAGCAGCCTCAAACAGGGGTGGAATGAAAAACTGTTTTTT CASSLKQGWNEKLFF
- TRBD1 TRBJ1-1 TRBV7-9 TGTGCCAGCAGCTTAACCGGACAGGGAGGGGCTTTCTTT CASSLTGQGGAFF
- - TRBJ2-2 TRBV6-5 TGTGCCAGCAAGAGACAGATAGTCCTCGGGGAGCTGTTTTTT CASKRQIVLGELFF
- - TRBJ1-1 TRBV7-2 TGTGCCAGCAGCATATTACAGGGGAACACTGAAGCTTTCTTT CASSILQGNTEAFF
- - TRBJ1-1 TRBV11-3 TGTGCCAGCAGCCTGTGGGGGGACACTGAAGCTTTCTTT CASSLWGDTEAFF
- - TRBJ2-2 TRBV6-6 TGTGCCAGTACTAGGAAGCGTGCTACCGGGGAGCTGTTTTTT CASTRKRATGELFF
- TRBD1 TRBJ1-4 TRBV5-1 TGCGCCAGCAGTGACCCTAGGGACAGCCTTAATGAAAAACTGTTTTTT CASSDPRDSLNEKLFF
once - TRBJ2-7 TRBV27 TGTGCCAGCAGTTCGCCCCGTGGGGGGAGGCTATCGGGCGAGCAGTACTTC CASSSPRGGRLSGEQYF
few - TRBJ1-2 TRBV6-6 TGTGCCAGCAGTTACAGGACAGTTACTAACTATGGCTACACCTTC CASSYRTVTNYGYTF
- - TRBJ2-2 TRBV23-1 TGCGCCAGCAGTCAATGGGAGTTGGCCGGGGAGCTGTTTTTT CASSQWELAGELFF
few TRBD1 TRBJ1-4 TRBV19 TGTGCCAGTAGCCTGGACAGGAGTGAAAAACTGTTTTTT CASSLDRSEKLFF
few - TRBJ2-7 TRBV27 TGTGCCAGTCGAACAGGGAATGGCGAGCAGTACTTC CASRTGNGEQYF
- TRBD1 TRBJ1-5 TRBV7-9 TGTGCCAGCAGCTTGACAGGACAGGCACAGCCCCAGCATTTT CASSLTGQAQPQHF
once TRBD1 TRBJ1-5 TRBV7-6 TGTGCCAGCAGCTCGTTACCCGGGACAGGGGCCAGCAATCAGCCCCAGCATTTT CASSSLPGTGASNQPQHF
once - TRBJ2-2 TRBV6-6 TGTGCCAGTCTCGGGGGGCGACACGGGGAGCTGTTTTTT CASLGGRHGELFF
- - TRBJ1-1 TRBV6-5 TGTGCCAGCAGACCTGGACAGACAAACACTGAAGCTTTCTTT CASRPGQTNTEAFF
few - TRBJ1-6 TRBV19 TGTGCCAGTAGTATAAGTCGGCGTCAGGCCGCTTCACCCCTCCACTTT CASSISRRQAASPLHF
- TRBD1 TRBJ2-4 TRBV29-1 TGCAGCGTGGGACAGTACAAAAACATTCAGTACTTC CSVGQYKNIQYF
few - TRBJ1-2 TRBV29-1 TGCAGCGTTGGGGGCACCTATGGCTACACCTTC CSVGGTYGYTF
- TRBD1 TRBJ1-6 TRBV19 TGTGCCAGTAGTACGGGACAGAAGGGGAATTCACCCCTCCACTTT CASSTGQKGNSPLHF
- - TRBJ1-1 TRBV7-2 TGTGCCAGCAGTCTCCAGGGTGTGGGGACTGAAGCTTTCTTT CASSLQGVGTEAFF
- TRBD1 TRBJ2-7 TRBV6-5 TGTGCCAGCAGGGAGAAATGGACAGGGTGGGGTGAGCAGTACTTC CASREKWTGWGEQYF
- - TRBJ1-4 TRBV30 TGTGCCTGGAGCAATAACGGTGAAAAACTGTTTTTT CAWSNNGEKLFF